The 12 T cell receptor beta chains below come from one sample, sequenced in a study of blood T cell repertoires in COVID-19. Produced via immunoSEQ multiplex PCR; TCRdb's table is partial and in-frame only. The sample holds approximately 240,000 clones, approximately 84% seen once. Sequenced input: peripheral blood. All receptors come from a woman in her thirties who had recovered from COVID-19.

The CDR3 spells CASSLGGQGPTDTQYF. CDR3 sequence (DNA): TGCGCCAGCAGCTTGGGGGGACAGGGGCCCACAGATACGCAGTATTTT. V is TRBV5-1 and J is TRBJ2-3; 10 nucleotides align to TRBD1. CDR1 is SGHRS and CDR2 is YFSETQ in the germline V gene. This CDR3 has 16 residues. V was pared by 0 bases and J by 2 bases, with 3 bases of the junction left unmatched.

The V call is TRBV9, the J call TRBJ2-5, with D tentatively TRBD1 (5 bases). Deletions cut 4 bases from V and 0 bases from J, with 10 bases between. CDR1 and CDR2 (germline): SGDLS, YYNGEE. The CDR3 is made up of 14 amino acids. The CDR3 protein is CASSSTVYQETQYF. In DNA, the CDR3 is TGTGCCAGCAGCTCGACAGTCTACCAAGAGACCCAGTACTTC.

This clone was counted at least ten times. The gene calls are TRBV7-9 and TRBJ1-3; D unclear. The length of the CDR3 is 16 residues. The germline V and J ends were trimmed by 5 bases and 0 bases, with 14 bases remaining between them. The V gene's germline CDR1 is SEHNR and CDR2 FQNEAQ (reference sequence). This CDR3 is CASSENTPYSGNTIYF. CDR3 nucleotide sequence: TGTGCCAGCAGCGAAAATACACCTTACTCTGGAAACACCATATATTTT.

This clone was seen only once. The CDR3 loop reads CASSPTGSRGGYTF. CDR3 bases: TGTGCCAGCAGTCCTACAGGATCTCGCGGTGGCTACACCTTC. The rearrangement uses TRBV2 and TRBJ1-2, with D possibly TRBD1 on 5 matching bases. The CDR3 runs 14 residues. Germline V gene lookup returns CDR1 SNHLY and CDR2 FYNNEI. The V end lost 5 bases, the J end lost 7 bases, and 17 bases lay between the germline ends.

V and J are TRBV2 and TRBJ1-5, with 7 bases identical to TRBD1. This CDR3 spans 16 amino acids. Looked up from germline, CDR1 is SNHLY and CDR2 is FYNNEI. After removal of 1 base from V and 6 bases from J, the junction contained 9 bases not matched to a gene. For the CDR3, the DNA is TGTGCCAGCAGTGAAGAATCGACAGGGTTCAGTCAGCCCCAGCATTTT. This gives the protein CASSEESTGFSQPQHF.

The chain couples TRBV6-1 to TRBJ1-2; 9 nucleotides align to TRBD1. The germline V gene has CDR1 MNHNS and CDR2 SASEGT. V was clipped by 4 bases and J by 7 bases; unmatched bases: 19. The CDR3 totals 18 residues. CDR3 coding DNA: TGTGCCAGCAGTGCCCGGACAGGGGTCGCCCTAGGCCCGGGTGGCTACACCTTC. Translating it yields CASSARTGVALGPGGYTF.

This chain links TRBV2 with TRBJ2-5; the D gene is possibly TRBD1 (5 bases). The length of the CDR3 is 13 residues. V lost 8 bases, J lost 5 bases, and 15 bases lay in between. Germline V CDR1 and CDR2: SNHLY, FYNNEI. The chain's CDR3 is CASQGNERETQYF. CDR3 nucleotides: TGTGCCAGCCAGGGCAATGAAAGGGAGACCCAGTACTTC. Using reference TRBV2 and TRBJ2-5 for the parts outside the CDR3, the full variable domain is EPEVTQTPSHQVTQMGQEVILRCVPISNHLYFYWYRQILGQKVEFLVSFYNNEISEKSEIFDDQFSVERPDGSNFTLKIRSTKLEDSAMYFCASQGNERETQYFGPGTRLLVL.

V and J are TRBV7-9 and TRBJ2-2; perhaps TRBD2 as D (6 bases). Trimming shortened V by 2 bases and J by 4 bases, and 14 bases separated the two germline ends. The length of the CDR3 is 16 residues. Germline V gene data show CDR1 as SEHNR and CDR2 as FQNEAQ (reference sequence). The CDR3 coding sequence is TGTGCCAGCAGCTTACCGGAGAGGAGGGGCACCGGGGAGCTGTTTTTT. This sequence encodes CASSLPERRGTGELFF.

The sample holds one count of this clone. The rearrangement joins TRBV5-1 to TRBJ2-1; 9 bases fit TRBD2. The J segment lost 5 bases and the V segment lost 5 bases, leaving 5 bases of the junction unmatched. CDR1 and CDR2 from the germline V gene are SGHRS and YFSETQ. This CDR3 spans 14 amino acids. The CDR3 here is CASSKRGADNEQFF. Written as DNA, the CDR3 is TGCGCCAGCAGTAAGCGGGGGGCCGACAATGAGCAGTTCTTC.

This clone occurred once. The V gene is TRBV5-1, the J gene TRBJ2-2; D possibly corresponds to TRBD1 (7 bases). CDR1 and CDR2 from the germline V gene are SGHRS and YFSETQ. Trimming pared 0 bases from V and 6 bases from J, leaving 9 bases between. CDR3 length: 14 amino acids. The CDR3 region has the DNA TGCGCCAGCAGCTTGGGCAGGGGGGCCGGGGAGCTGTTTTTT. Translation gives CASSLGRGAGELFF.

This clone came up once. V and J are TRBV29-1 and TRBJ2-5; D not resolved. The CDR3 consists of 14 residues. The V gene lost 6 bases and the J gene lost 2 bases, with 16 bases spanning the gap. CDR1 is SQVTM and CDR2 is ANQGSEA in the germline V gene. The chain's CDR3 is CSVLTYTRQETQYF. The CDR3, as DNA: TGCAGCGTCCTGACCTACACCAGGCAAGAGACCCAGTACTTC.

The chain has TRBV10-3 and TRBJ1-1; D remains ambiguous. Per germline, CDR1 ENHRY and CDR2 SYGVKD. The CDR3 length is 14 residues. Trimming pared 2 bases from V and 1 base from J, leaving 8 bases between. In DNA form, the CDR3 reads TGTGCCATCAGTGAGACAGTGCCGAACACTGAAGCTTTCTTT. It yields the protein CAISETVPNTEAFF.